This T cell receptor (beta chain) came from a study of T cell repertoires in cytomegalovirus infection. At the level of the study: Based on public TCR beta signatures, there were indications of CMV infection and of a matching HLA type. General study points: Identification of carriers of CMV plus the relevant HLA was achieved through cumulative public TCR beta family frequency. HLA-C-restricted CMV clonotypes gave the most frequent clonotype in two of eight donors.

A single record per CDR3 protein comes from TCRdb applying MiXCR to the reads. The sample has hundreds of thousands of distinct CDR3 sequences; roughly a sixth are singletons. As concerns this clonotype: The antigen is undetermined.

The CDR3 contains 16 residues. Germline assignment: CDR1 ENHRY and CDR2 SYGVKD. Trimming stripped 6 bases from V and 3 bases from J, with 21 bases between. The receptor was isolated from a human donor in good health (CMV status not recorded). Some clones in this sample may be carry-over from other donors' samples. Sequenced: PBMCs. The chain joins TRBV10-3 to TRBJ2-7; D might be TRBD1 (5 bases). The CDR3 region has the DNA TGTGCCATCAGCGGCGACAGCCCACAACCTGACTACGAGCAGTACTTC. Translation: CAISGDSPQPDYEQYF.